This T cell receptor (beta chain) was retrieved from a study of T cell responses to AZD1222 COVID-19 vaccine. In the study overall: Second doses that came at about 4 or about 12 weeks were put together. General study points: Donors in the cohort were predominantly white British and more often female, and clonal diversity was possibly underestimated. Only a handful of people who got AZD1222 tested seropositive at baseline. The repertoires were collected only after the peak T cell response.

Assay used: immunoSEQ multiplex PCR; TCRdb lists only in-frame clones, some missing. The top ten hold 7% to 9% of the sample, which has fewer than 150,000 clones, 86% seen once. Between the trimmed V and J ends, which lost 0 bases and 6 bases, there was a span of 15 bases. Germline V gene data show CDR1 as SEHNR and CDR2 as FQNEAQ (reference sequence). This CDR3 is 15 amino acids long. About this clone itself: The target antigen is unknown.

The sample in question was peripheral blood, obtained on day 0 of AZD1222 vaccination. The rearrangement links TRBV7-9 to TRBJ2-7; possible D gene TRBD2, 7 bases. The clonotype originates from an adult in good health. The CDR3 reads CASSLARGLAGEQYF. The DNA of the CDR3 is TGTGCCAGCAGCTTAGCGCGGGGGCTAGCAGGCGAGCAGTACTTC.